Presented here are 24 T cell receptor beta chains from one specimen sequenced in a study of blood T cell repertoires in COVID-19. Measured with immunoSEQ multiplex PCR; TCRdb has only the in-frame clones, and not every one. The sample lists approximately 360,000 clones, 83% occurring once. The sample consisted of PBMCs or T cells enriched from blood (not recorded which). The receptors originated from a woman aged 45-60 years who had recovered from COVID-19.

The table lists this clone with a few counts. The V call is TRBV6-6, the J call TRBJ1-6, with D maybe TRBD1 (5 bases). CDR3 length equals 16 residues. Germline CDR1 reads MNHNY; CDR2 reads SVGAGI (reference sequence). Trimming took off 5 bases at V and 2 bases at J, with 13 bases between the two ends. The CDR3 DNA sequence: TGTGCCAGCAGTCGAACCAGACAGACCTATAATTCACCCCTCCACTTT. This translates into CASSRTRQTYNSPLHF.

A remark on this clone: The identical CDR3 is also encoded by other nucleotide sequences in the sample. The chain carries TRBV5-1 and TRBJ1-1; TRBD1 might be the D (5 bases). The V gene lost 2 bases and the J gene lost 1 base, with 12 bases spanning the gap. CDR3 length equals 15 residues. Looked up from germline, CDR1 is SGHRS and CDR2 is YFSETQ. CDR3 bases: TGCGCCAGCAGCTTAGGCTGGGGGGAGAACACTGAAGCTTTCTTT. It is translated as CASSLGWGENTEAFF.

This clone appeared a few times. This chain uses TRBV9 with TRBJ2-3; 9 bases align to TRBD2. V gave up 4 bases and J gave up 4 bases; unmatched junction bases: 10. From germline, CDR1 is SGDLS and CDR2 YYNGEE. The CDR3 sequence is 16 residues long. CDR3 residues: CASSIRGTSRPDTQYF. The CDR3 DNA is TGTGCCAGCAGCATCCGGGGGACTAGCAGGCCAGATACGCAGTATTTT.

This clone was counted a single time. The chain recombines TRBV2 with TRBJ1-5; TRBD1 matches at 10 bases. The V gene's germline CDR1 is SNHLY and CDR2 FYNNEI. This CDR3 is built from 14 residues. Unmatched junction bases numbered 3, after V lost 4 bases and J lost 6 bases. The CDR3 reads CASSGDRGTQPQHF. CDR3 in DNA: TGTGCCAGCAGTGGGGACAGGGGCACTCAGCCCCAGCATTTT.

V gene TRBV30 combines with J gene TRBJ1-2, with D possibly TRBD1 on 5 matching bases. Germline lookup yields CDR1 GTSNPN and CDR2 SVGIG (reference sequence). The CDR3 runs to 14 residues. With 0 bases removed from V and 4 bases from J, the gap between germline ends came to 12 bases. The CDR3 reads CAWSVLRGGYGYTF. The DNA for the CDR3 is TGTGCCTGGAGTGTACTTAGGGGAGGCTATGGCTACACCTTC.

The chain joins TRBV6-5 to TRBJ1-3; D remains unclear. The V end lost 4 bases, the J end lost 4 bases, and 17 bases lay between the germline ends. CDR3 length equals 16 residues. Germline CDR1 and CDR2: MNHEY and SVGAGI. For the CDR3, the DNA is TGTGCCAGCAGTTCCCCCAGTCGGGTGGAGGGAAACACCATATATTTT. Its protein product is CASSSPSRVEGNTIYF.

V gene TRBV11-2 combines with J gene TRBJ1-1, with 8 bases that match TRBD1. The CDR3 spans 14 residues. Trimming took 5 bases from V and 8 from J; bases not matched to a gene: 10. Per the germline V gene, CDR1 is SGHAT and CDR2 is FQNNGV. Written as DNA, the CDR3 is TGTGCCAGCAGCCATACGGCCGGGACAGGAGAAGCTTTCTTT. Its translation: CASSHTAGTGEAFF.

The chain carries TRBV9 and TRBJ2-1; the match to TRBD1 covers 11 bases. CDR1 is SGDLS, CDR2 YYNGEE, per germline. The CDR3 extends over 17 amino acids. V shed 3 bases, J shed 1 base, and the junction held 6 bases outside the gene matches. CDR3 in amino acids: CASSAEGTGGSYNEQFF. CDR3 nucleotide sequence: TGTGCCAGCAGCGCTGAAGGGACAGGGGGATCCTACAATGAGCAGTTCTTC.

The CDR3: CASSQNLAGVYNEQFF. The CDR3 nucleotides read TGTGCCAGCAGCCAAAATCTAGCGGGGGTTTACAATGAGCAGTTCTTC. V is TRBV4-2 and J is TRBJ2-1, with 10 bases that match TRBD2. The germline CDR1 and CDR2 sequences are LGHNA and YNFKEQ. This CDR3 has 16 residues. Unmatched junction bases numbered 5, after V lost 2 bases and J lost 4 bases.

Regarding this clone: Other DNA sequences in this sample translate to the same CDR3. The rearrangement joins TRBV7-3 to TRBJ2-3; 9 positions match TRBD2. The V gene end was trimmed by 3 bases and the J gene end by 0 bases; junction bases not matched to a gene: 1. Germline values: CDR1 SGHTA, CDR2 FQGTGA. The CDR3 runs to 15 residues. The CDR3 nucleotides are TGTGCCAGCAGCTTGGCGGGGGGGAGCACAGATACGCAGTATTTT. It specifies CASSLAGGSTDTQYF. Variable domain in full (rest from reference TRBV7-3 and TRBJ2-3): GAGVSQTPSNKVTEKGKYVELRCDPISGHTALYWYRQSLGQGPEFLIYFQGTGAADDSGLPNDRFFAVRPEGSVSTLKIQRTERGDSAVYLCASSLAGGSTDTQYFGPGTRLTVL.

This chain uses TRBV4-3 with TRBJ1-2, with TRBD1 as a possible D gene (5 bases). The CDR3 length is 14 residues. Germline CDR1 and CDR2: LGHNA and YSLEER. V lost 4 bases to trimming and J lost 2 bases, with 11 bases between them. This chain's CDR3 is CASSRGTENYGYTF. The CDR3 nucleotides are TGCGCCAGCAGCCGAGGGACTGAGAACTATGGCTACACCTTC.

This chain uses TRBV29-1 with TRBJ1-1, with D possibly being TRBD1 (6 bases). V was pared by 4 bases and J by 1 base, with 19 bases between. CDR1 is SQVTM and CDR2 is ANQGSEA in the germline V gene. The CDR3 totals 16 residues. The CDR3 nucleotides are TGCAGCGTTGTAGCGGGACAAGCTCAATGGAACACTGAAGCTTTCTTT. Amino acids: CSVVAGQAQWNTEAFF. Combining the CDR3 with reference TRBV29-1 and TRBJ1-1 gives the whole variable domain SAVISQKPSRDICQRGTSLTIQCQVDSQVTMMFWYRQQPGQSLTLIATANQGSEATYESGFVIDKFPISRPNLTFSTLTVSNMSPEDSSIYLCSVVAGQAQWNTEAFFGQGTRLTVV.

The V call is TRBV4-2, the J call TRBJ1-2; TRBD1 agrees at 7 bases. V was clipped by 0 bases and J by 4 bases; unmatched bases: 8. The CDR3 runs to 16 residues. Germline-derived CDR1 and CDR2 are LGHNA and YNFKEQ. The CDR3 DNA sequence: TGTGCCAGCAGCCAAGATTCGACCGGGACAGCCTATGGCTACACCTTC. Translating it yields CASSQDSTGTAYGYTF.

V usage is TRBV27 and J usage is TRBJ1-1; D is perhaps TRBD1 (5 bases). Per the germline V gene, CDR1 is MNHEY and CDR2 is SMNVEV (reference sequence). The CDR3 runs 14 residues. V shed 7 bases and J shed 3 bases, with 15 bases lying between them. The chain's CDR3 is CASTRLWGDTEAFF. CDR3 sequence (DNA): TGTGCCAGCACTCGCCTGTGGGGCGACACTGAAGCTTTCTTT.

This chain connects TRBV19 to TRBJ2-1; TRBD1 agrees at 11 bases. Germline V gene sequence: CDR1 LNHDA, CDR2 SQIVND (reference sequence). The CDR3 sequence is 17 residues long. The V gene end was trimmed by 5 bases and the J gene end by 0 bases; junction bases not matched to a gene: 6. The CDR3 DNA sequence: TGTGCCAGTAGTCCCAAGGGGACAGGGGGCTCCTACAATGAGCAGTTCTTC. This gives the protein CASSPKGTGGSYNEQFF.

V gene TRBV5-1 combines with J gene TRBJ2-1; TRBD2 matches 9 bases. The germline CDR1 and CDR2 sequences are SGHRS and YFSETQ. The CDR3 is 16 residues long. The V segment lost 4 bases and the J segment 0 bases; nucleotides outside the gene matches: 5. The CDR3 here is CASSVTSGGSYNEQFF. The CDR3 coding sequence is TGCGCCAGCAGCGTGACTAGCGGTGGCTCCTACAATGAGCAGTTCTTC.

The CDR3 region is CSVGGGSLSYNEQFF. The CDR3 DNA is TGCAGCGTGGGCGGCGGGAGTCTTTCCTACAATGAGCAGTTCTTC. The chain combines TRBV29-1 with TRBJ2-1; 7 bases align to TRBD2. The J segment lost 1 base and the V segment lost 6 bases, leaving 9 bases of the junction unmatched. The CDR3 loop spans 15 amino acids. CDR1 and CDR2 (germline): SQVTM, ANQGSEA.

This clone has more than one count but fewer than ten. The chain carries TRBV7-8 and TRBJ1-5, with D perhaps TRBD1 (5 bases). The ends were cut back, 7 bases at V and 8 bases at J, with 15 bases in the middle. Germline V gives CDR1 SGHVS, CDR2 FQNEAQ. The CDR3 runs to 13 residues. CDR3 residues: CASTTGGTKPQHF. CDR3 coding DNA: TGTGCCAGCACCACGGGAGGGACCAAGCCCCAGCATTTT.

In DNA form, the CDR3 reads TGTGCCAGCAGCGGCAGTACAGGGCGGGAGCCCAATCAGCCCCAGCATTTT. It is translated as CASSGSTGREPNQPQHF. The chain joins TRBV7-2 to TRBJ1-5; TRBD1 is a possible D gene (6 bases). The germline CDR1 and CDR2 sequences are SGHTA and FQGNSA. CDR3 length: 17 amino acids. Trimming removed 5 bases at V and 3 bases at J, with 20 bases between.

This clone was picked up one time. This sequence joins TRBV30 and TRBJ2-6; D possibly corresponds to TRBD2 (5 bases). V dropped 2 bases and J dropped 2 bases, with 10 bases sitting between them. The CDR3 totals 15 residues. Per germline, CDR1 GTSNPN and CDR2 SVGIG (reference sequence). CDR3 DNA sequence: TGTGCCTGGAGTCGTCGGAGGACTGGGGCCAACGTCCTGACTTTC. This sequence encodes CAWSRRRTGANVLTF.

This chain uses TRBV19 with TRBJ1-6, with D unresolved. The germline V gene has CDR1 LNHDA and CDR2 SQIVND (reference sequence). CDR3 size: 15 residues. The V end lost 5 bases, the J end lost 6 bases, and 14 bases lay between the germline ends. In nucleotides, the CDR3 is TGTGCCAGTAGTGAGCAGGCCCTGTCTAATTCACCCCTCCACTTT. It specifies CASSEQALSNSPLHF.

The chain employs TRBV6-5 and TRBJ1-6, with 9 bases lining up with TRBD1. The CDR3 contains 15 residues. Losses at the gene ends were 6 bases for V and 5 bases for J; bases not matched to a gene: 5. The germline gives CDR1 MNHEY, CDR2 SVGAGI. In DNA form, the CDR3 reads TGTGCCAGCAGCAAACAGGGGGCACATAATTCACCCCTCCACTTT. This encodes CASSKQGAHNSPLHF.

DNA for the CDR3: TGTGCCAGCAGTTTTGAACAGACCAATGGCTACACCTTC. Its translation is CASSFEQTNGYTF. The J gene is TRBJ1-2, the V gene TRBV12-3 or TRBV12-4, with no clear D. There are 13 residues in the CDR3. Deletions cut 3 bases from V and 6 bases from J, with 11 bases between.

The chain is built from TRBV5-4 and TRBJ2-5, with D tentatively TRBD1 (6 bases). V gave up 2 bases and J gave up 6 bases, with 11 bases separating them. This CDR3 is 13 amino acids long. Germline V gene sequence: CDR1 SGHNT, CDR2 YYREEE (reference sequence). The CDR3 spells CASSFFTGKTQYF. The CDR3 nucleotides read TGTGCCAGCAGCTTCTTCACAGGGAAGACCCAGTACTTC.